The 6 T cell receptor beta chains below come from one sample, sequenced in a study of shared clonotypes between healthy human individuals. The table came from immunoSEQ multiplex PCR; TCRdb's copy has only in-frame clones and leaves some out. The data show about 1.5 million clones, 95% to 99% seen once. Material for sequencing was naive CD4+ T cells sorted from blood. The subset is: CD45RA+ positively selected. The receptor set was obtained from a man aged 25 to 40 in good health.

This rearrangement joins TRBV2 to TRBJ2-1; no clear D gene. This CDR3 has 14 amino acids. V lost 4 bases, J lost 10 bases, and 17 bases lay in between. The germline V gene encodes CDR1 SNHLY and CDR2 FYNNEI. The CDR3 region is CASSGRLQSLEQFF. Written as DNA, the CDR3 is TGTGCCAGCAGTGGGCGGCTACAAAGTTTAGAGCAGTTCTTC.

The chain couples TRBV14 to TRBJ2-1; 12 bases match TRBD2. This CDR3 comprises 19 residues. Germline CDR1 reads SGHDN; CDR2 reads FVKESK. V trimming: 2 bases; J trimming: 0 bases; junction bases outside the gene matches: 8. The CDR3 region is CASSQKTSGSGSSYNEQFF. CDR3 nucleotide sequence: TGTGCCAGCAGCCAAAAGACTAGCGGGAGTGGTAGCTCCTACAATGAGCAGTTCTTC.

This chain uses TRBV28 with TRBJ2-1; D remains unclear. The germline V and J ends were trimmed by 2 bases and 12 bases, with 11 bases remaining between them. Per germline, CDR1 MDHEN and CDR2 SYDVKM. The CDR3 runs 12 residues. The DNA for the CDR3 is TGTGCCAGCAGTTTACTGTTGGGTTGGCAGTTCTTC. Amino acids: CASSLLLGWQFF.

This clone was detected once. The chain has TRBV28 and TRBJ1-2; D call uncertain. V was pared by 1 base and J by 6 bases, with 12 bases between. The CDR3 is made up of 14 amino acids. CDR1 and CDR2 (germline): MDHEN, SYDVKM. As DNA, the CDR3 is TGTGCCAGCAGTTTATTGGCAGAGAGTCATGGCTACACCTTC. It yields the protein CASSLLAESHGYTF.

The J gene is TRBJ1-4, the V gene TRBV11-3; weak D call: TRBD1 (6 bases). V was pared by 1 base and J by 3 bases, with 15 bases between. The CDR3 totals 17 residues. CDR1 SGHNT and CDR2 YENEEA come from the germline V gene. The CDR3 DNA reads TGTGCCAGCAGCTTAGTGGCCGGGGGGCAGGCTAATGAAAAACTGTTTTTT. It translates to CASSLVAGGQANEKLFF.

This chain connects TRBV5-6 to TRBJ2-3; unclear D gene. V dropped 3 bases and J dropped 7 bases, with 9 bases sitting between them. CDR3 length equals 12 residues. CDR1 is SGHDT and CDR2 is YYEEEE in the germline V gene. CDR3 nucleotide sequence: TGTGCCAGCAGCTCCGAGCTTCATACGCAGTATTTT. This gives the protein CASSSELHTQYF.